These 17 T cell receptor beta chains came from one sample sequenced in a study of early T cells in non-severe SARS-CoV-2 infection. Each CDR3 protein is one row after TCRdb ran MiXCR on the 5' RACE reads. The sample holds 100,000 to 120,000 distinct CDR3 sequences, roughly 13% seen once. The input for sequencing was whole blood, taken at baseline. Every receptor here comes from an adult who was a healthcare worker with PCR-confirmed SARS-CoV-2 infection or an uninfected control (not recorded which).

This clonotype was counted a few times. This rearrangement joins TRBV3-1 to TRBJ1-1; D gene ambiguous. The CDR3 is 16 amino acids. Germline values: CDR1 LGHDT, CDR2 YNNKEL (reference sequence). The germline V and J ends were trimmed by 0 bases and 2 bases, with 13 bases remaining between them. CDR3 DNA: TGTGCCAGCAGCCAAGATGAAGGACTGCCAAACACTGAAGCTTTCTTT. This gives the protein CASSQDEGLPNTEAFF.

V is TRBV20-1 and J is TRBJ1-2, with 7 bases that match TRBD1. The CDR3 loop spans 14 amino acids. J lost 0 bases, V lost 1 base, and 2 bases had no gene match. CDR1 is DFQATT and CDR2 is SNEGSKA in the germline V gene (reference sequence). The CDR3 DNA reads TGCAGTGCTAGAGTAGGGACAGCTAACTATGGCTACACCTTC. It codes for CSARVGTANYGYTF.

The genes are TRBV2 and TRBJ2-1, with 11 bases identical to TRBD2. Per the germline V gene, CDR1 is SNHLY and CDR2 is FYNNEI. This CDR3 is built from 14 residues. V dropped 7 bases and J dropped 7; count of bases not matched to a gene: 6. CDR3 amino acids: CASTTSGRRNEQFF. In DNA form, the CDR3 reads TGTGCCAGCACCACTAGCGGGAGAAGGAATGAGCAGTTCTTC.

The chain joins TRBV20-1 to TRBJ2-4; 12 bases are a match to TRBD1. Trimming cost V 3 bases and J 5 bases; bases outside gene matches: 5. This CDR3 spans 15 amino acids. Germline CDR1 reads DFQATT; CDR2 reads SNEGSKA (reference sequence). The CDR3 region has the DNA TGCAGTGCTAGGGGGGACAGGGGGCGTGAAAACATTCAGTACTTC. Translation gives CSARGDRGRENIQYF.

The CDR3 sequence: CASSRTSETQYF. CDR3 in DNA: TGTGCCAGCAGCCGGACTAGTGAGACGCAGTATTTT. This rearrangement joins TRBV5-6 to TRBJ2-3, with 7 bases that match TRBD2. V was clipped by 4 bases and J by 9 bases; unmatched bases: 5. Germline lookup yields CDR1 SGHDT and CDR2 YYEEEE. The CDR3 is 12 residues long.

The gene calls are TRBV6-5 and TRBJ1-3; the D is unclear. CDR1 MNHEY and CDR2 SVGAGI come from the germline V gene. The CDR3 extends over 14 amino acids. V was trimmed by 2 bases and J by 0 bases, leaving 5 bases between them. CDR3: CASSYGSSGNTIYF. The CDR3, as DNA: TGTGCCAGCAGTTACGGGAGCTCTGGAAACACCATATATTTT.

This chain connects TRBV6-2 or TRBV6-3 to TRBJ2-7, with D possibly TRBD2 on 5 matching bases. The V end was cut by 7 bases, the J end by 3 bases, with 16 bases between. This CDR3 region has 14 residues. Germline loops: CDR1 MNHEY, CDR2 SVGEGT. CDR3 residues: CASTGIGEDYEQYF. Here the CDR3 DNA reads TGTGCCAGCACCGGGATCGGGGAAGACTACGAGCAGTACTTC.

This clonotype was observed at least ten times. The chain couples TRBV7-9 to TRBJ1-2; 7 nucleotides line up with TRBD1. J lost 3 bases, V lost 5 bases, and 3 bases had no gene match. The CDR3 is 13 residues long. Per germline, CDR1 SEHNR and CDR2 FQNEAQ (reference sequence). The CDR3: CASSTQGYYGYTF. The CDR3 DNA reads as TGTGCCAGCAGCACACAGGGGTACTATGGCTACACCTTC.

At least ten counts were recorded for this clonotype. This chain uses TRBV20-1 with TRBJ2-7, with D perhaps matching TRBD2 (5 bases). Looked up from germline, CDR1 is DFQATT and CDR2 is SNEGSKA (reference sequence). The CDR3 runs to 13 residues. V lost 8 bases and J 7 bases, leaving 21 bases between the germline ends. The CDR3 region has the DNA TGCAGTCTCGCGAGAGGGAACGAGGAAGAGCAGTACTTC. Its translation: CSLARGNEEEQYF.

About this clonotype itself: Compared with germline, one end of the junction differs, possibly owing to a read error. The chain joins TRBV7-9 to TRBJ2-7, with 9 bases identical to TRBD1. Germline assignment: CDR1 SEHNR and CDR2 FQNEAQ (reference sequence). The CDR3 contains 14 residues. The CDR3 region is CASSAGTGTYDQYF. CDR3 coding DNA: TGTGCCAGCAGCGCCGGGACAGGGACCTACGATCAGTACTTC.

This chain uses TRBV7-8 with TRBJ1-5; 9 bases are shared with TRBD1. The CDR3 has 21 residues. Germline assignment: CDR1 SGHVS and CDR2 FQNEAQ. V trimming: 1 base; J trimming: 1 base; junction bases outside the gene matches: 17. As DNA, the CDR3 is TGTGCCAGCAGCTTAGGGAGACCGGGACAGGGAAAAATTCAAAGCAATCAGCCCCAGCATTTT. Amino acid sequence: CASSLGRPGQGKIQSNQPQHF.

This sequence joins TRBV19 and TRBJ2-1; no clear D gene. Germline assignment: CDR1 LNHDA and CDR2 SQIVND (reference sequence). The CDR3 is made up of 12 amino acids. V lost 3 bases to trimming and J lost 8 bases, with 8 bases between them. The CDR3 region is CASSITSYEQFF. CDR3 in DNA: TGTGCCAGTAGTATTACCAGCTATGAGCAGTTCTTC.

Ten or more counts support this clonotype. The gene calls are TRBV12-3 or TRBV12-4 and TRBJ2-2; D gene ambiguous. V was cut by 8 bases and J by 1 base, with 11 bases left in between. The CDR3 totals 14 residues. The CDR3 DNA is TGTGCCAGCCGGAAACCGGGGAACACCGGGGAGCTGTTTTTT. The encoded protein is CASRKPGNTGELFF.

This clonotype was seen repeatedly, ten times or more. The chain employs TRBV3-1 and TRBJ2-2, with no clear D. Germline V CDR1 and CDR2: LGHDT, YNNKEL (reference sequence). Trimming stripped 3 bases from V and 5 bases from J, with 7 bases between. The CDR3 length is 13 residues. Written as DNA, the CDR3 is TGTGCCAGCAGCCAGGTTCCGACCGGGGAGCTGTTTTTT. This gives the protein CASSQVPTGELFF.

The rearrangement links TRBV9 to TRBJ2-2; D call uncertain. The CDR3 consists of 14 residues. Trimming left V 0 bases short and J 5 bases short, with 8 bases between. Per the germline V gene, CDR1 is SGDLS and CDR2 is YYNGEE. The CDR3 is CASSVGPSTGELFF. The CDR3 nucleotides are TGTGCCAGCAGCGTAGGGCCTTCAACCGGGGAGCTGTTTTTT.

In its sample, this clonotype was seen many times. V usage is TRBV20-1 and J usage is TRBJ2-2; D not certain. The CDR3 runs 14 residues. Germline V gene lookup returns CDR1 DFQATT and CDR2 SNEGSKA (reference sequence). V shed 6 bases and J shed 0 bases, with 11 bases lying between them. The CDR3 coding sequence is TGCAGTGCCAAACTCGCTTCGAACACCGGGGAGCTGTTTTTT. Translating gives CSAKLASNTGELFF.

This clonotype has a handful of counts. The chain recombines TRBV29-1 with TRBJ1-2; 9 nucleotides line up with TRBD1. Germline V gene lookup returns CDR1 SQVTM and CDR2 ANQGSEA. The CDR3 spans 18 residues. V lost 4 bases, J lost 8 bases, and 23 bases stayed unmatched. CDR3 in DNA: TGCAGCGTTGTAGAGTCCCCAGGCAAACAGGGGGCAGGTCTGGGCTACACCTTC. It translates to CSVVESPGKQGAGLGYTF.